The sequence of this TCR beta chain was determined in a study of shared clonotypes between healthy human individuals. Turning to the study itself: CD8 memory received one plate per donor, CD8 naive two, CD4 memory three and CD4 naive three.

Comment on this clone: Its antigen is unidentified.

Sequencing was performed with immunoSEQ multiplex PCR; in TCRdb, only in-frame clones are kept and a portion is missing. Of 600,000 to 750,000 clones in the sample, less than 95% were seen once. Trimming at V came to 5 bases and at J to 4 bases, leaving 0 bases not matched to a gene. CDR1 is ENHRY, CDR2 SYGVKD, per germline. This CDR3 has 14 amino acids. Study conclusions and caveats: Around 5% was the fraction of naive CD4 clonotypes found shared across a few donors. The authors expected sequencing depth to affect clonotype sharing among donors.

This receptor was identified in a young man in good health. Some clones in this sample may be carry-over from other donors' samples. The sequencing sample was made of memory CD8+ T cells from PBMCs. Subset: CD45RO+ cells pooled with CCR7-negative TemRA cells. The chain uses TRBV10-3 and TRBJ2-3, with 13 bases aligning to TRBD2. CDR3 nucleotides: TGTGCCATCAGTACTAGCGGGAGGGCAGATACGCAGTATTTT. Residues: CAISTSGRADTQYF.